The entry that follows covers one T cell receptor beta chain sequence. Germline V lookup: CDR1 LNHDA, CDR2 SQIVND (reference sequence). Trimming shortened V by 9 bases and J by 5 bases, and 17 bases separated the two germline ends. This CDR3 has 15 amino acids. Time point: second of two post-therapy site-matched biopsies roughly two months apart. This sample was taken from a study of T cells in tumors after PD-1 blockade. Background on the study: Patients had no prior checkpoint blockade, systemic immunosuppressants, or anti-cancer therapy within 4 weeks. Each patient got pembrolizumab 200 mg every 3 weeks or cemiplimab 350 mg every 2 weeks. Tumor samples averaged about 28,000 templates (range about 554-100,000) and fewer than 7,500 unique clonotypes.

The assay was immunoSEQ multiplex PCR, and TCRdb's table has in-frame clones only and misses some. The table lists 7,500 to 8,500 clones, around three fifths of them singletons. The V gene is TRBV19, the J gene TRBJ1-6; tentatively, D is TRBD1 (6 bases). Sequencing was performed on tumor tissue, taken after anti-PD-1 treatment. The TCR sequence derives from a human donor with basal cell carcinoma. The CDR3 region has the DNA TGTGCCAGAGAGGCGGGACACAAACATAATTCACCCCTCCACTTT. Amino acid sequence: CAREAGHKHNSPLHF.